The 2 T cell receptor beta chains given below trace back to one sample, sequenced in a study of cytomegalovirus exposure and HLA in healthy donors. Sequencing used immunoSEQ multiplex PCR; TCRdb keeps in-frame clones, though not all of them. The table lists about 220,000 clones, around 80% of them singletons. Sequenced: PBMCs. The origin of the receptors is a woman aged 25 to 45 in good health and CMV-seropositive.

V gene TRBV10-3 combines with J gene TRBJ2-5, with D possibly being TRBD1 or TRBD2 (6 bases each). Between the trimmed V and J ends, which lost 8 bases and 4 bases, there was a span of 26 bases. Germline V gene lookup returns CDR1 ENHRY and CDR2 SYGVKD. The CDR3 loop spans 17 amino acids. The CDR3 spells CAIGGGDKGVMAETQYF. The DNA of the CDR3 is TGTGCCATCGGAGGGGGTGATAAAGGGGTTATGGCAGAGACCCAGTACTTC.

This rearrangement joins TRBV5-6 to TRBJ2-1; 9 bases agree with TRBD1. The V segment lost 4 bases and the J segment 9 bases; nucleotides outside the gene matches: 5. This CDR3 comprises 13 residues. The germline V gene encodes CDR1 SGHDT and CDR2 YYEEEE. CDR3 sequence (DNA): TGTGCCAGCAGCCCCGGACAGGGGAGTGAGCAGTTCTTC. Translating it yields CASSPGQGSEQFF.